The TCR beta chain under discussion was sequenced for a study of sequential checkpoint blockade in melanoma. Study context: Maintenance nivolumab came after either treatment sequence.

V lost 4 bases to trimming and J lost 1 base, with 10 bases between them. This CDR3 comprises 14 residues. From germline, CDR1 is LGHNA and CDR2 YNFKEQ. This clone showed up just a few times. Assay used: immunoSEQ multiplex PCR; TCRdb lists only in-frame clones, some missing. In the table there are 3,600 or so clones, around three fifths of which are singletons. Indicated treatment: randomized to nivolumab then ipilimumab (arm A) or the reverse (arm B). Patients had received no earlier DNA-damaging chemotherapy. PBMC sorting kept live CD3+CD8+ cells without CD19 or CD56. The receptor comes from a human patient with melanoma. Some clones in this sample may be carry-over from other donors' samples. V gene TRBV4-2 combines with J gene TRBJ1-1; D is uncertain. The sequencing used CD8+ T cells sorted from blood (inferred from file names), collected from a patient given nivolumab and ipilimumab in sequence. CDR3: CASSRQVANTEAFF. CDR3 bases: TGTGCCAGCAGCCGCCAGGTTGCGAACACTGAAGCTTTCTTT.